This is a list of T cell receptor beta chains from one sample in a study of Graves' ophthalmopathy and Graves' hyperthyroidism. MiXCR, applied by TCRdb to the multiplex PCR reads, yields one record per CDR3 protein. Counted here are approximately 700,000 distinct CDR3 sequences, about two fifths occurring once; the ten biggest clones make up about 3.3%. The sequencing sample was made of peripheral blood. The receptor source for this set is an adult man with Graves' ophthalmopathy. Each CDR3 is given with its conserved first and last residue. A D gene is named only where the DNA matches it firmly. A row's size may be missing; if present it is once, few, many or a size class.

size: NA
V: TRBV12-3/TRBV12-4
D: TRBD1
J: TRBJ1-2
DNA: TGTGCCAGCGGTCAACAGGGGAACTATGGCTACGCCTTC
CDR3: CASGQQGNYGYAF

size: few
V: TRBV20-1
D: NA
J: TRBJ1-5
DNA: TGCAGTGCTCTCGGGACCGACTATAGCAATCAGCCCCAGCATTTT
CDR3: CSALGTDYSNQPQHF

size: many
V: TRBV7-2
D: NA
J: TRBJ1-1
DNA: TGTGCCAGCAGCGCCCAACAGGGAACTGAAGCTTTCTTT
CDR3: CASSAQQGTEAFF

size: many
V: TRBV20-1
D: TRBD1
J: TRBJ1-6
DNA: TGCAGTGCTAGAGGGACAGGGGATTCACCCCTCCACTTT
CDR3: CSARGTGDSPLHF

size: many
V: TRBV2
D: TRBD2
J: TRBJ2-5
DNA: TGTGCCAGCAGTGAAGAGGCTAGCGGGCAAGAGACCCAGTACTTC
CDR3: CASSEEASGQETQYF

size: NA
V: TRBV12-3/TRBV12-4
D: NA
J: TRBJ2-2
DNA: TGTGCCAGCAGTTCGGGGGCGCGGGGGGAGCTGTTTTTT
CDR3: CASSSGARGELFF

size: many
V: TRBV15
D: NA
J: TRBJ2-7
DNA: TGTGCCACCAGCAGCCCGGGTGGCCCCTACGAGCAGTACTTC
CDR3: CATSSPGGPYEQYF

size: NA
V: TRBV7-6
D: TRBD1
J: TRBJ1-4
DNA: TGTGCCAGCAGCTTTGGACAGGGAGATCGTGAAAAACTGTTTTTT
CDR3: CASSFGQGDREKLFF

size: NA
V: TRBV20-1
D: NA
J: TRBJ1-1
DNA: TGCAGTGCCGCGAGGGGAGGCGATGAAGCTTTCTTT
CDR3: CSAARGGDEAFF

size: few
V: TRBV25-1
D: NA
J: TRBJ2-2
DNA: TGTGCCAGCAGTGAAATAGCTAGCACCACCGGGGAGCTGTTTTTT
CDR3: CASSEIASTTGELFF

size: NA
V: TRBV6-5
D: TRBD1
J: TRBJ2-6
DNA: TGTGCCAGCAGTTTCGTTCCGGGACAGCTAGTCTCTGGGGCCAACGTCCTGACTTTC
CDR3: CASSFVPGQLVSGANVLTF

size: few
V: TRBV6-5
D: TRBD2
J: TRBJ2-7
DNA: TGTGCCAGCAGTTACTCTAGTAGCGGGGTCTCCTACGAGCAGTACTTC
CDR3: CASSYSSSGVSYEQYF

size: few
V: TRBV4-1
D: NA
J: TRBJ2-7
DNA: TGCGCCAGCAGCCAAGATAGCCGCGGAAGCTCCTACGAGCAGTACTTC
CDR3: CASSQDSRGSSYEQYF

size: NA
V: TRBV29-1
D: NA
J: TRBJ2-7
DNA: TGCAGCGAGGGCGTAGGCTCCTACGAGCAGTACTTC
CDR3: CSEGVGSYEQYF

size: many
V: TRBV2
D: NA
J: TRBJ2-5
DNA: TGTGCCAGCAGTACAGGGAGCCAAGAGACCCAGTACTTC
CDR3: CASSTGSQETQYF

size: many
V: TRBV4-3
D: NA
J: TRBJ1-1
DNA: TGCGCCAGCAGCCAAGGGGTCCGGACCAGCGAAGCTTTCTTT
CDR3: CASSQGVRTSEAFF

size: many
V: TRBV19
D: NA
J: TRBJ1-5
DNA: TGTGCCAGTAGTATAGTCCGGGCCCAAGGGGAGCCCCAGCATTTT
CDR3: CASSIVRAQGEPQHF

size: many
V: TRBV12-3/TRBV12-4
D: NA
J: TRBJ2-5
DNA: TGTGCCAGCCGAACAACAGGGGAGACCCAGTACTTC
CDR3: CASRTTGETQYF

size: many
V: TRBV6-1
D: NA
J: TRBJ2-5
DNA: TGTGCCAGCAGTGAAAGGGGGGGAGGCGAGACCCAGTACTTC
CDR3: CASSERGGGETQYF

size: NA
V: TRBV11-1
D: TRBD1
J: TRBJ2-7
DNA: TGTGCCAGCAGCCAAACCGGGACAGGGGGCAGCGAGCAGTACTTC
CDR3: CASSQTGTGGSEQYF

size: many
V: TRBV5-1
D: NA
J: TRBJ1-1
DNA: TGCGCCAGCAGCTTGGACAGGGAGTGGACTGAAGCTTTCTTT
CDR3: CASSLDREWTEAFF

size: NA
V: TRBV29-1
D: NA
J: TRBJ2-5
DNA: TGCAGCGTTGAAGATCGCAATGGAGGAGAGACCCAGTACTTC
CDR3: CSVEDRNGGETQYF

size: NA
V: TRBV10-3
D: NA
J: TRBJ2-1
DNA: TGTGCCATCAGCGCCCCGCCGACGAACAATGAGCAGTTCTTC
CDR3: CAISAPPTNNEQFF

size: many
V: TRBV29-1
D: NA
J: TRBJ1-5
DNA: TGCAGCGTCCTCCCGGAAGGACAGCCCCAGCATTTT
CDR3: CSVLPEGQPQHF

size: NA
V: TRBV10-3
D: TRBD1
J: TRBJ2-7
DNA: TGTGCCAGCACCGGGACAGGTACCTACGAGCAGTACTTC
CDR3: CASTGTGTYEQYF

size: NA
V: TRBV5-1
D: NA
J: TRBJ1-4
DNA: TGCGCCAGCAGCTTGGGGGATAGGGGCGCAGCTAATGAAAAACTGTTTTTT
CDR3: CASSLGDRGAANEKLFF

size: NA
V: TRBV9
D: NA
J: TRBJ2-3
DNA: TGTGCCAGCAGCGAAGGGGGAGGGAAGTGGGATACGCAGTATTTT
CDR3: CASSEGGGKWDTQYF

size: many
V: TRBV5-1
D: NA
J: TRBJ2-5
DNA: TGCGCCAGCAGCTTCCTTGACGGCCAAGAGACCCAGTACTTC
CDR3: CASSFLDGQETQYF

size: few
V: TRBV7-6
D: NA
J: TRBJ1-1
DNA: TGTGCCAGCAGCTTTTCCTTCTCTGAAGCTTTCTTT
CDR3: CASSFSFSEAFF

size: NA
V: TRBV6-5
D: TRBD1
J: TRBJ1-1
DNA: TGTGCCAGCAGTTACGAAGACAGGGGGAAAGCTTTCTTT
CDR3: CASSYEDRGKAFF

size: many
V: TRBV7-9
D: TRBD1
J: TRBJ1-1
DNA: TGTGCCAGCAGCTCCAGGGGGTCGAACACTGAAGCTTTCTTT
CDR3: CASSSRGSNTEAFF

size: many
V: TRBV5-8
D: TRBD1
J: TRBJ1-2
DNA: TGTGCCAGCAGCACCGGGACAGTCTATGGCTACACCTTC
CDR3: CASSTGTVYGYTF

size: NA
V: TRBV29-1
D: NA
J: TRBJ1-1
DNA: TGCAGCCAAAGGGGAGGGGGGCACATGAACACTGAAGCTTTCTTT
CDR3: CSQRGGGHMNTEAFF

size: NA
V: TRBV5-1
D: NA
J: TRBJ1-6
DNA: TGCGCCAGCAGCTTGGGTGAGGGATTCGGTTCACCCCTCCACTTT
CDR3: CASSLGEGFGSPLHF

size: few
V: TRBV2
D: TRBD1
J: TRBJ2-7
DNA: TGTGCCAGCAGTTTAAACGGCGCAGGGGGCGAGGCCGAGCAGTACTTC
CDR3: CASSLNGAGGEAEQYF